This entry is about one T cell receptor (beta chain). Its antigen is as yet unknown. Compared with germline, one end of the junction differs, possibly owing to a read error. This specimen comes from a study of T cells in Graves' hyperthyroidism and ophthalmopathy. Study results and caveats: Ophthalmopathy got predicted by the model a median roughly 6.4 months before its onset. A 13 V-J model separated ophthalmopathy from stable hyperthyroidism. Most thyroid clonotypes expanded above 0.001 appeared in blood too.

RNA transcripts provided the source from which TCR beta CDR3 regions were amplified. First-round RT-PCR targeting the TCR CDR3 was performed with the HTBI primer set. MiXCR, run by TCRdb on the multiplex PCR reads, gives a single entry per CDR3 protein. The data show 450,000 to 650,000 distinct CDR3 sequences, around 20% seen once. The diagnostic basis comprised clinical symptoms, serum thyroxine and TRAb, thyroid ultrasound and orbital computed tomography. The source is a man between 18 and 35 years old with Graves' hyperthyroidism. Input material: blood.

For the CDR3, the DNA is TGCGCCAGCAGCTTGGTCCGGTCAGCCGGCACTAAAGCTTTCTTT. Translation: CASSLVRSAGTKAFF. This chain links TRBV5-1 with TRBJ1-1; D uncertain. In germline, CDR1 is SGHRS, CDR2 YFSETQ. The CDR3 covers 15 residues.